The 3 T cell receptor beta chains reported below all come from one sample, sequenced in a study of cytomegalovirus exposure and HLA in healthy donors. PCR employed 60 Vbeta and 13 Jbeta primers. The repertoire was sequenced with immunoSEQ multiplex PCR; TCRdb's copy has only in-frame clones and lacks some. The sample has approximately 200,000 clones, just under 75% seen once. Sequencing input: PBMCs. The origin of the receptors is a woman aged 30 to 39 in good health and CMV-seropositive.

The chain has TRBV29-1 and TRBJ1-1; D perhaps matches TRBD1 (5 bases). The CDR3 loop spans 14 amino acids. CDR1 and CDR2 (germline): SQVTM, ANQGSEA. Trimming cost V 4 bases and J 3 bases, with 15 bases left between them. CDR3 DNA: TGCAGCGTTGCGGGGGGGAGGGGCGACACTGAAGCTTTCTTT. Translated, it gives CSVAGGRGDTEAFF.

This clone has more than one count but fewer than ten. The chain is built from TRBV6-1 and TRBJ2-1; 8 bases agree with TRBD2. The V gene end was trimmed by 7 bases and the J gene end by 7 bases; junction bases not matched to a gene: 3. Germline V gene sequence: CDR1 MNHNS, CDR2 SASEGT. This CDR3 has 12 residues. As DNA, the CDR3 is TGTGCCAGCAAACTAGCGGAAAATGAGCAGTTCTTC. Encoded protein: CASKLAENEQFF.

About this clone: The junction does not match germline at one end; this may be a read error. The chain links TRBV2 to TRBJ2-7; 8 bases fit TRBD2. This CDR3 spans 15 amino acids. Germline V CDR1 and CDR2: SNHLY, FYNNEI. The CDR3 sequence is CTSSERLAGSYEQYF. In nucleotides, the CDR3 is TGTACCAGCAGTGAAAGGTTAGCGGGATCTTACGAGCAGTACTTC.